The rows below give T cell receptor beta chains drawn from one sample of a study of OX40 agonist ivuxolimab in advanced cancers. TCRdb's table, derived via immunoSEQ multiplex PCR, lists solely in-frame clones and lacks some. The data show tens of thousands of clones, just over 85% seen once. The input for sequencing was CD4+ or CD8+ T cells sorted from blood, taken in a trial of the OX40 agonist ivuxolimab. All receptors derive from an adult with an advanced solid tumor such as melanoma, head and neck, liver or kidney cancer. Both conserved end residues are part of each CDR3.

cdr3_aa	v_call	j_call
CASSPGTGVSSYNEQFF	TRBV5-4	TRBJ2-1
CASRAGLAGATQYF	TRBV2	TRBJ2-3
CASSKSPEANWYGYTF	TRBV21-1	TRBJ1-2
CASSLDVPTDTQYF	TRBV5-6	TRBJ2-3
CASSESDSQYF	TRBV25-1	TRBJ2-7
CASAGQDPSGEQYF	TRBV10-2	TRBJ2-7
CASRSTAQETQYF	TRBV6-6	TRBJ2-5
CARSSPRDEYRKLFF	TRBV5-3	TRBJ1-4
CASSSYRGLNTGELFF	TRBV7-9	TRBJ2-2
CASSPQEDYGYTF	TRBV19	TRBJ1-2
CASSLLNSGANVLTF	TRBV5-1	TRBJ2-6
CASSLGQASQPQHF	TRBV9	TRBJ1-5
CASSDRGDQLTYEQYF	TRBV10-1	TRBJ2-7
CASSRDRSYEQYF	TRBV5-8	.
CASSQRTGLPYEQYF	TRBV21-1	TRBJ2-7
CASSNQGGGYTF	TRBV7-2	TRBJ1-2
CASSKDRGAQPQHF	TRBV19	TRBJ1-5
CAWSVGLAGPQETQYF	TRBV30	TRBJ2-5
CASSLLGNEQFF	TRBV5-8	TRBJ2-1
CASSQDEGDTIYF	TRBV4-1	TRBJ1-3
CASSLSFQETQYF	TRBV5-1	TRBJ2-5
CASSLGTSALPGTDTQYF	TRBV5-5	TRBJ2-3
CAWSDTGRGSYEQYF	TRBV30	TRBJ2-7
CASSDIGTATGELFF	TRBV2	TRBJ2-2
CASSSLVAASRDAEAFF	TRBV28	TRBJ1-1
CATRPALPGNTIYF	TRBV6-5	TRBJ1-3
CASIGGQPQHF	TRBV6-8	TRBJ1-5